One and the same sample provided the 2 T cell receptor beta chains below, sequenced in a study of cytomegalovirus exposure and HLA in healthy donors. Use of 60 Vbeta and 13 Jbeta primers characterized the PCR. The protocol was immunoSEQ multiplex PCR, while the TCRdb copy is restricted to in-frame clones and leaves out a portion. The sample shows some 150,000 clones, less than 85% of them seen only once. The sequenced sample consisted of PBMCs. These receptors all come from a man between 45 and 60 years old in good health and CMV-seropositive.

This sequence joins TRBV2 and TRBJ2-2; perhaps TRBD2 as D (5 bases). There are 15 residues in the CDR3. Between the trimmed V and J ends, which lost 2 bases and 0 bases, there was a span of 7 bases. Per the germline V gene, CDR1 is SNHLY and CDR2 is FYNNEI. CDR3 sequence reads: CASSELAANTGELFF. For the CDR3, the DNA is TGTGCCAGCAGTGAACTAGCAGCGAACACCGGGGAGCTGTTTTTT.

The rearrangement links TRBV6-5 to TRBJ2-3, with D unclear. CDR3 size: 13 residues. Trimming cost V 2 bases and J 2 bases, with 5 bases left between them. Germline CDR1 is MNHEY and CDR2 is SVGAGI. CDR3 loop: CASSYAATDTQYF. CDR3 nucleotides: TGTGCCAGCAGTTACGCGGCCACAGATACGCAGTATTTT.